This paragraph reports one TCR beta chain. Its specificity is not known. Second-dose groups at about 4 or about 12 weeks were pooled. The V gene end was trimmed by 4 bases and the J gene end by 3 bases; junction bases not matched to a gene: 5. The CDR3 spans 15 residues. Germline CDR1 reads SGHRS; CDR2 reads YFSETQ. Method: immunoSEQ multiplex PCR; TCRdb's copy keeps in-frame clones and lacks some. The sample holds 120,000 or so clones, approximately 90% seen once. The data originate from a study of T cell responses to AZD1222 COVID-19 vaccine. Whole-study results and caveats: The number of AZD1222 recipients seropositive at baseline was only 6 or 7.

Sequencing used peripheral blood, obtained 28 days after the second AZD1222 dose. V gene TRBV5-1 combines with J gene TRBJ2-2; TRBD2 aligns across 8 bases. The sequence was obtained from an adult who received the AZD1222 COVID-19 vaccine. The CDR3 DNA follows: TGCGCCAGCAGCCGTATCGGGGGGGACACCGGGGAGCTGTTTTTT. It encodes CASSRIGGDTGELFF.